The 23 T cell receptor beta chains below all came from one sample that was sequenced in a study of technical replicates of blood from a handful of donors (dated 2017 in TCRdb). Preparation of the library involved the immunoSEQ multiplex PCR assay. What TCRdb holds here is the immuneACCESS table cut down to in-frame rearrangements. Part of the clones is not present; checked against another copy, under half of the missing clones reflect an unresolved V gene, and the others are unexplained. This sample is represented by some 93,000 clones; 95% of them were singletons. The ten largest clones capture just over 0.25% of the sample. What was sequenced was T cells isolated from PBMCs. These receptors originate from a human donor in good health.

The chain uses TRBV5-1 and TRBJ2-1; D may be TRBD1 (5 bases). CDR3 size: 16 residues. Trimming shortened V by 4 bases and J by 0 bases, and 14 bases separated the two germline ends. Looked up from germline, CDR1 is SGHRS and CDR2 is YFSETQ. CDR3 in amino acids: CASSPRSRGSYNEQFF. The CDR3 bases are TGCGCCAGCAGCCCCCGGTCAAGGGGCTCCTACAATGAGCAGTTCTTC.

The chain has TRBV27 and TRBJ2-1, with D possibly matching TRBD2 (5 bases). V lost 8 bases and J 2 bases, leaving 13 bases between the germline ends. Germline CDR1 MNHEY, CDR2 SMNVEV (reference sequence). This CDR3 spans 14 amino acids. CDR3 sequence reads: CASQDGVAYNEQFF. CDR3 in DNA: TGTGCCAGCCAGGACGGGGTAGCCTACAATGAGCAGTTCTTC.

The chain joins TRBV5-1 to TRBJ2-7; weak D call: TRBD2 (6 bases). There are 14 residues in the CDR3. The ends were cut back, 5 bases at V and 2 bases at J, with 14 bases in the middle. CDR1 SGHRS and CDR2 YFSETQ come from the germline V gene. This CDR3 reads CASSPEGGTYEQYF. The DNA of the CDR3 is TGCGCCAGCAGTCCGGAGGGTGGGACCTACGAGCAGTACTTC.

The V gene is TRBV2, the J gene TRBJ2-1; 8 bases map to TRBD2. Trimming took 6 bases from V and 0 from J; bases not matched to a gene: 10. This CDR3 has 17 amino acids. Germline V lookup: CDR1 SNHLY, CDR2 FYNNEI. CDR3 DNA: TGTGCCAGCAGCGGGACTAGTCAAGGTCACTCCTACAATGAGCAGTTCTTC. This encodes CASSGTSQGHSYNEQFF. Looking up the rest from reference TRBV2 and TRBJ2-1 gives the full variable domain: EPEVTQTPSHQVTQMGQEVILRCVPISNHLYFYWYRQILGQKVEFLVSFYNNEISEKSEIFDDQFSVERPDGSNFTLKIRSTKLEDSAMYFCASSGTSQGHSYNEQFFGPGTRLTVL.

A single count supports this clone. The chain recombines TRBV18 with TRBJ1-2, with 7 bases aligning to TRBD1. The V segment lost 2 bases and the J segment 4 bases; nucleotides outside the gene matches: 4. CDR1 is KGHSH, CDR2 LQKENI, per germline. This CDR3 has 14 amino acids. DNA of the CDR3: TGTGCCAGCTCACCAGACAGGGTGGGCTATGGCTACACCTTC. Translating gives CASSPDRVGYGYTF.

The DNA of the CDR3 is TGTGCCAGCAGTCGTTGGGACAGGGGAAGCGAGCAGTACTTC. Residues: CASSRWDRGSEQYF. The chain uses TRBV27 and TRBJ2-7, with TRBD1 matching 10 bases. Germline V gives CDR1 MNHEY, CDR2 SMNVEV (reference sequence). The CDR3 runs 14 residues. V gave up 5 bases and J gave up 6 bases; unmatched junction bases: 7.

The genes are TRBV5-1 and TRBJ2-2; weak D call: TRBD2 (5 bases). Germline CDR1 is SGHRS and CDR2 is YFSETQ. V shed 2 bases and J shed 4 bases, with 15 bases lying between them. This CDR3 is 16 amino acids long. Here the CDR3 reads CASSLTSRGSTGELFF. CDR3 nucleotides: TGCGCCAGCAGCTTAACTAGTCGAGGGAGCACCGGGGAGCTGTTTTTT.

This chain connects TRBV7-8 to TRBJ2-1, with 11 positions matching TRBD1. This CDR3 comprises 15 residues. In germline, CDR1 is SGHVS, CDR2 FQNEAQ. J lost 7 bases, V lost 4 bases, and 6 bases had no gene match. The CDR3 protein is CASSSPGQGANEQFF. The CDR3 DNA reads TGTGCCAGCAGCTCCCCTGGACAGGGGGCTAATGAGCAGTTCTTC.

This chain uses TRBV5-6 with TRBJ1-2; D possibly corresponds to TRBD1 (5 bases). This CDR3 comprises 16 residues. The V gene's germline CDR1 is SGHDT and CDR2 YYEEEE. Trimming cost V 4 bases and J 2 bases, with 18 bases left between them. CDR3 loop: CASSALGHDLNYGYTF. Written as DNA, the CDR3 is TGTGCCAGCAGCGCCCTAGGACACGACCTCAACTATGGCTACACCTTC. Using reference TRBV5-6 and TRBJ1-2 for the parts outside the CDR3, the full variable domain is DAGVTQSPTHLIKTRGQQVTLRCSPKSGHDTVSWYQQALGQGPQFIFQYYEEEERQRGNFPDRFSGHQFPNYSSELNVNALLLGDSALYLCASSALGHDLNYGYTFGSGTRLTVV.

The table lists this clone with a count of one. The rearrangement uses TRBV13 and TRBJ2-7, with TRBD2 identical over 12 bases. Germline V gene data show CDR1 as PRHDT and CDR2 as FYEKMQ (reference sequence). The V gene end was trimmed by 5 bases and the J gene end by 1 base; junction bases not matched to a gene: 9. This CDR3 spans 17 amino acids. The CDR3 sequence: CASSAGTSGSLSYEQYF. In DNA form, the CDR3 reads TGTGCCAGCAGCGCCGGGACTAGCGGGTCCCTATCCTACGAGCAGTACTTC.

The chain uses TRBV5-4 and TRBJ2-1; no clear D gene. In germline, CDR1 is SGHNT, CDR2 YYREEE (reference sequence). V lost 1 base to trimming and J lost 3 bases, with 8 bases between them. This CDR3 contains 14 residues. Here the CDR3 DNA reads TGTGCCAGCAGCTTGACTGAAAACTACAATGAGCAGTTCTTC. Residues: CASSLTENYNEQFF.

V is TRBV29-1 and J is TRBJ2-1; possible D gene TRBD2, 5 bases. The CDR3 length is 14 residues. With 5 bases removed from V and 8 bases from J, the gap between germline ends came to 19 bases. Germline CDR1 is SQVTM and CDR2 is ANQGSEA. Here the CDR3 DNA reads TGCAGCGTTCCCGACCGGGGAAGCTTCCATGAGCAGTTCTTC. Its protein product is CSVPDRGSFHEQFF.

This chain connects TRBV5-4 to TRBJ2-7, with D possibly matching TRBD1 (6 bases). Per germline, CDR1 SGHNT and CDR2 YYREEE (reference sequence). The ends were cut back, 3 bases at V and 3 bases at J, with 13 bases in the middle. CDR3 length equals 14 residues. The CDR3 loop is CASSSDRTLYEQYF. CDR3 in DNA: TGTGCCAGCAGCTCTGACAGGACCCTCTACGAGCAGTACTTC. The full variable domain, its missing parts supplied by reference TRBV5-4 and TRBJ2-7, is ETGVTQSPTHLIKTRGQQVTLRCSSQSGHNTVSWYQQALGQGPQFIFQYYREEENGRGNFPPRFSGLQFPNYSSELNVNALELDDSALYLCASSSDRTLYEQYFGPGTRLTVT.

The gene calls are TRBV27 and TRBJ1-2; D possibly corresponds to TRBD1 (6 bases). V lost 3 bases and J lost 4, with 12 bases in between. The CDR3 contains 14 residues. CDR1 and CDR2 (germline): MNHEY, SMNVEV (reference sequence). The CDR3 loop reads CASSFGGLTYGYTF. CDR3 DNA sequence: TGTGCCAGCAGTTTCGGGGGGCTAACCTATGGCTACACCTTC.

This sequence joins TRBV29-1 and TRBJ2-5, with D possibly matching TRBD2 (5 bases). V was shortened by 4 bases and J by 5 bases, with 11 bases between the two germline ends. Germline loops: CDR1 SQVTM, CDR2 ANQGSEA. The CDR3 has 12 residues. The CDR3 DNA is TGCAGCGTTGCGAAGGGCGGGGAGACCCAGTACTTC. The encoded protein is CSVAKGGETQYF. Supplemented by reference TRBV29-1 and TRBJ2-5, the full variable domain reads SAVISQKPSRDICQRGTSLTIQCQVDSQVTMMFWYRQQPGQSLTLIATANQGSEATYESGFVIDKFPISRPNLTFSTLTVSNMSPEDSSIYLCSVAKGGETQYFGPGTRLLVL.

The gene calls are TRBV7-9 and TRBJ2-1; 14 bases are a match to TRBD2. The junction had 4 bases not matched to a gene; V was cut back by 5 bases and J by 4 bases. This CDR3 is built from 16 residues. The germline V gene encodes CDR1 SEHNR and CDR2 FQNEAQ (reference sequence). The CDR3 sequence is CASSRLAGGGYNEQFF. The CDR3 DNA sequence: TGTGCCAGCAGCCGACTAGCGGGAGGGGGTTACAATGAGCAGTTCTTC.

The J gene is TRBJ2-7, the V gene TRBV28; 10 nucleotides agree with TRBD1. CDR1 is MDHEN, CDR2 SYDVKM, per germline. This CDR3 contains 14 residues. V trimming: 3 bases; J trimming: 2 bases; junction bases outside the gene matches: 1. The CDR3 region has the DNA TGTGCCAGCAGTTTCGGGACAGGGGCCTACGAGCAGTACTTC. Protein: CASSFGTGAYEQYF. The whole variable domain, filled in from reference TRBV28 and TRBJ2-7, reads DVKVTQSSRYLVKRTGEKVFLECVQDMDHENMFWYRQDPGLGLRLIYFSYDVKMKEKGDIPEGYSVSREKKERFSLILESASTNQTSMYLCASSFGTGAYEQYFGPGTRLTVT.

This rearrangement joins TRBV5-1 to TRBJ2-3; 15 nucleotides align to TRBD2. This CDR3 has 15 amino acids. Trimming took 4 bases from V and 5 from J; bases not matched to a gene: 2. Germline V lookup: CDR1 SGHRS, CDR2 YFSETQ. The CDR3 sequence is CASSRTSGGVDTQYF. In nucleotides, the CDR3 is TGCGCCAGCAGCCGGACTAGCGGGGGGGTAGATACGCAGTATTTT.

The chain couples TRBV11-3 to TRBJ2-6, with 7 positions matching TRBD1. CDR3 size: 17 residues. The germline V gene has CDR1 SGHNT and CDR2 YENEEA. J lost 1 base, V lost 0 bases, and 3 bases had no gene match. DNA for the CDR3: TGTGCCAGCAGCTTAGATGAGACAGGGTCTGGGGCCAACGTCCTGACTTTC. It translates to CASSLDETGSGANVLTF. Filled out from reference TRBV11-3 and TRBJ2-6, the complete variable domain reads EAGVVQSPRYKIIEKKQPVAFWCNPISGHNTLYWYLQNLGQGPELLIRYENEEAVDDSQLPKDRFSAERLKGVDSTLKIQPAELGDSAVYLCASSLDETGSGANVLTFGAGSRLTVL.

The J gene is TRBJ2-1, the V gene TRBV10-1; D ambiguous. Germline CDR1 reads WNHNN; CDR2 reads SYGVQD (reference sequence). CDR3 length: 13 residues. The ends were cut back, 6 bases at V and 1 base at J, with 7 bases in the middle. The CDR3 reads CASSPNSYNEQFF. CDR3 nucleotides: TGCGCCAGCAGCCCCAATTCCTACAATGAGCAGTTCTTC.

The CDR3 loop is CASSPGGSPFF. CDR3 nucleotide sequence: TGTGCCAGCAGCCCCGGCGGGTCGCCTTTCTTT. V gene TRBV6-5 combines with J gene TRBJ1-1; D unclear. The V gene lost 6 bases and the J gene lost 12 bases, with 14 bases spanning the gap. Germline V gene lookup returns CDR1 MNHEY and CDR2 SVGAGI. CDR3 length: 11 residues.

V gene TRBV7-9 combines with J gene TRBJ2-3; D possibly corresponds to TRBD2 (5 bases). The CDR3 spans 15 residues. Germline loops: CDR1 SEHNR, CDR2 FQNEAQ (reference sequence). V was cut by 6 bases and J by 6 bases, with 19 bases left in between. In nucleotides, the CDR3 is TGTGCCAGCAGTCTAGCATCCGGGGTTCCGGATACGCAGTATTTT. This codes for CASSLASGVPDTQYF.

The chain uses TRBV27 and TRBJ2-7; perhaps TRBD2 as D (6 bases). This CDR3 contains 15 residues. CDR1 and CDR2 from the germline V gene are MNHEY and SMNVEV (reference sequence). V shed 5 bases and J shed 2 bases, with 16 bases lying between them. In DNA, the CDR3 is TGTGCCAGCAGTCTTCTCCGACTAGATACCTACGAGCAGTACTTC. Amino acids: CASSLLRLDTYEQYF.